This T cell receptor beta chain was retrieved from a study of OX40 agonist ivuxolimab in advanced cancers. Study at large: Cancers in dose escalation were hepatocellular, melanoma, renal cell and head and neck. Partial responses occurred in Three dose-escalation patients, one with hepatocellular carcinoma and two with cutaneous melanoma.

The CDR3 has 15 amino acids. Germline values: CDR1 SGHDT, CDR2 YYEEEE. The V end lost 4 bases, the J end lost 4 bases, and 14 bases lay between the germline ends. The repertoire was sequenced with immunoSEQ multiplex PCR; TCRdb's copy has only in-frame clones and lacks some. This table has tens of thousands of clones, about 94% appearing once. The starting material was CD4+ or CD8+ T cells sorted from blood, obtained in a trial of the OX40 agonist ivuxolimab. The receptor was derived from an adult with an advanced solid tumor such as melanoma, head and neck, liver or kidney cancer. V and J are TRBV5-6 and TRBJ2-2, with a tentative D call TRBD2 (6 bases). The CDR3 sequence: CASSRGGASTGELFF. CDR3 nucleotides: TGTGCCAGCAGCCGAGGAGGGGCGTCCACCGGGGAGCTGTTTTTT.